This entry features one TCR beta chain sequence. Its antigen is as yet unknown. This sample was taken from a study of cytomegalovirus exposure and HLA in healthy donors. The study's findings and limits: Rarity marked most TCR sequences, yet some public TCRs occurred in many donors. The authors listed around 150 TCR beta chains as cytomegalovirus-associated. Confirmation in vitro established that a few CMV-associated chains were specific for CMV antigens.

Trimming stripped 3 bases from V and 1 base from J, with 14 bases between. The CDR3 is 16 amino acids. Germline CDR1 LNHDA, CDR2 SQIVND (reference sequence). Sequenced by immunoSEQ multiplex PCR; TCRdb stores in-frame clones only, minus some. The profile shows under 60,000 clones, around 90% of them singletons. The donors belonged to the approximately 120-subject validation cohort, separate from the roughly 700-subject first cohort. Specimen: PBMCs. The TCR comes from a woman aged 25 to 39 in good health and CMV-seronegative. The chain recombines TRBV19 with TRBJ2-3, with D unresolved. The chain's CDR3 is CASSILGPTGTDTQYF. CDR3 DNA: TGTGCCAGTAGTATCCTTGGGCCGACCGGCACAGATACGCAGTATTTT.